This TCR beta chain is from a study of metastatic and nonmetastatic thyroid tumors. In the source study's methods: The distant-metastasis classifier for papillary thyroid cancer was built from CDR3 differences across clinicopathological groups. TCRdb re-analyzed the PCR reads using MiXCR. The V and J calls here are based on TCRdb, not the publication. The repertoire holds some 21,000 clones, with roughly 11% as singletons. Details on this clone: Its antigen is as yet unknown.

Before thyroid surgery, none of the patients had received any treatment. CDR3 length: 12 amino acids. V gave up 7 bases and J gave up 1 base, with 7 bases separating them. Germline assignment: CDR1 MNHEY and CDR2 SVGAGI. General study findings and limits: A significant increase in TCR beta diversity was reportedly seen in malignant thyroid tumors relative to benign nodules, in blood and tumor.

The genes are TRBV6-5 and TRBJ2-5, with a possible D match to TRBD2 (5 bases). The clonotype comes from a female donor with papillary thyroid cancer or a benign thyroid nodule (not recorded which). Some clones in this sample may be carry-over from other donors' samples. The sample taken for sequencing was blood. CDR3 region: CASMDFQETQYF. The CDR3 bases are TGTGCCAGCATGGACTTCCAAGAGACCCAGTACTTC.